This T cell receptor (beta chain) was sequenced in a study of cytomegalovirus exposure and HLA in healthy donors. Overall study results and limits: The study listed 164 cytomegalovirus-associated TCR beta chains.

Donors counted as nominally healthy when sampled, yet unrecorded immune exposures were likely. The CDR3 is 15 amino acids. Trimming took 5 bases from V and 1 from J; bases not matched to a gene: 4. Germline V gene sequence: CDR1 SGHAT, CDR2 FQNNGV. To note about this clone: Its specificity is not known.

PCR involved 60 Vbeta and 13 Jbeta primers. Measured with immunoSEQ multiplex PCR; TCRdb has only the in-frame clones, and not every one. The sample shows 180,000 or so clones, about 80% of them seen only once. This chain connects TRBV11-2 to TRBJ1-5; TRBD1 matches 8 bases. Sequences were obtained from PBMCs. The clonotype was recovered from a man over 45 in good health and CMV-seropositive. CDR3 residues: CASSPGQGSNQPQHF. CDR3 nucleotides: TGTGCCAGCAGCCCTGGACAGGGAAGCAATCAGCCCCAGCATTTT.